The present T cell receptor beta chain was sequenced within a study of T cells in Graves' hyperthyroidism and ophthalmopathy. This clonotype was seen many times. J was trimmed by 5 bases and V by 5 bases; bases with no gene match: 3. The CDR3 covers 13 residues. Germline V CDR1 and CDR2: SEHNR, FQNEAQ (reference sequence). Subjects aged 18 to 65 presented with newly diagnosed hyperthyroidism of less than 2 months' duration. The TCR beta CDR3 regions underwent amplification using RNA transcripts as the source. HTBI primers were the set used in a first-round RT-PCR of the TCR CDR3. Using its own MiXCR run on the multiplex PCR reads, TCRdb lists one record per CDR3 protein. The data show hundreds of thousands of distinct CDR3 sequences, less than 15% seen once.

This chain joins TRBV7-9 and TRBJ2-5; 9 bases are shared with TRBD1. The sequenced sample was blood. The TCR comes from a woman aged 18-29 years with Graves' hyperthyroidism. The CDR3 spells CASSLGQGETQYF. CDR3 nucleotides: TGTGCCAGCAGCCTCGGACAGGGGGAGACCCAGTACTTC. Based on the CDR3 plus reference TRBV7-9 and TRBJ2-5, the full variable domain is DTGVSQNPRHKITKRGQNVTFRCDPISEHNRLYWYRQTLGQGPEFLTYFQNEAQLEKSRLLSDRFSAERPKGSFSTLEIQRTEQGDSAMYLCASSLGQGETQYFGPGTRLLVL.